This T cell receptor beta chain was identified during a study of T cells expressing NK-cell markers. CDR1 and CDR2 (germline): SGHRS, YFSETQ. The CDR3 length is 15 residues. Details on this clonotype: What it recognizes is unknown.

Reprocessing the 5' RACE reads, TCRdb reports a single entry for every CDR3 protein and omits DNA. Its table lists 550,000 or so distinct CDR3 sequences. Overall study findings and caveats: In several donors, dominant clonotypes made up about 28.3-65% of CD3+CD56-NKG2C+ cells.

The receptor comes from a man between 18 and 35 years old in good health. The chain carries TRBV5-1 and TRBJ2-2; TCRdb proposes TRBD2, but this gene call is untestable without DNA. Material: blood T cells: a sorted CD56 or NKG2C T cell subset, CD4+ or CD8+ T cells, or bulk PBMC T cells (not recorded which). The CDR3 reads CASSSGLPDTGELFF. Supplemented by reference TRBV5-1 and TRBJ2-2, the full variable domain reads KAGVTQTPRYLIKTRGQQVTLSCSPISGHRSVSWYQQTPGQGLQFLFEYFSETQRNKGNFPGRFSGRQFSNSRSEMNVSTLELGDSALYLCASSSGLPDTGELFFGEGSRLTVL.